This TCR beta chain is drawn from a study of shared clonotypes between healthy human individuals. General observations from the study: In contrast to clonotypes shared by all four donors, non-shared clonotypes had lower generation probabilities.

Method: immunoSEQ multiplex PCR; TCRdb's copy keeps in-frame clones and lacks some. This repertoire shows about 1 million clones, around 76% found once; its top ten account for approximately 1.5%. With 4 bases removed from V and 7 bases from J, the gap between germline ends came to 13 bases. The CDR3 contains 13 residues. CDR1 is MNHEY, CDR2 SMNVEV, per germline (reference sequence). This clone was counted a few times. The antigen is unknown. Material: memory CD4+ T cells sorted from blood. Stated subset: CD45RA-negative fraction. This sequence joins TRBV27 and TRBJ1-2, with D perhaps matching TRBD1 (6 bases). The TCR was taken from a man between 18 and 29 years old in good health. The CDR3 loop is CASSSDSSRGYTF. The CDR3 DNA is TGTGCCAGCAGTTCGGACAGTAGTCGTGGCTACACCTTC.